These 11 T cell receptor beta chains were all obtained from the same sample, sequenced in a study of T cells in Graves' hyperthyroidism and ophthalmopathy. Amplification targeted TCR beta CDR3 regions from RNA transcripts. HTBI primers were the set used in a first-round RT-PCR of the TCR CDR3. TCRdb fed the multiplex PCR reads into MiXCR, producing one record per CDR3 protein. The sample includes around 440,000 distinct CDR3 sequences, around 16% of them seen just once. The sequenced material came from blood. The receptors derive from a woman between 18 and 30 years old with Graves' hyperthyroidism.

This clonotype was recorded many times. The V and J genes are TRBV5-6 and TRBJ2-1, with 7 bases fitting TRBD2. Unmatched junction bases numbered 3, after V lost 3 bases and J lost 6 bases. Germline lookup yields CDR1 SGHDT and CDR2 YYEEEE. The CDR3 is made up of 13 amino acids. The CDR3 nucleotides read TGTGCCAGCAGCTCGACTAGCTCCAATGAGCAGTTCTTC. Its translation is CASSSTSSNEQFF.

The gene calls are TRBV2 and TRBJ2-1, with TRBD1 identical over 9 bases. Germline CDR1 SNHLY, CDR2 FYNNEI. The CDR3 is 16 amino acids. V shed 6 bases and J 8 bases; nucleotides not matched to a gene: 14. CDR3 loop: CASSIYPRDRDYEQFF. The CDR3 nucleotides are TGTGCCAGCAGCATTTATCCTCGGGACAGGGACTATGAGCAGTTCTTC.

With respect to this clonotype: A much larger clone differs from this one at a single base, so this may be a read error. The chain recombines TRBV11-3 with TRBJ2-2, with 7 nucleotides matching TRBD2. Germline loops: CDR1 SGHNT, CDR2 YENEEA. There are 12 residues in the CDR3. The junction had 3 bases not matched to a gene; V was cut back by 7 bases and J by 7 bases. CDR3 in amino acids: CASTPGGGELFF. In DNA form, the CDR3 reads TGTGCCAGCACCCCGGGAGGCGGGGAGCTGTTTTTT.

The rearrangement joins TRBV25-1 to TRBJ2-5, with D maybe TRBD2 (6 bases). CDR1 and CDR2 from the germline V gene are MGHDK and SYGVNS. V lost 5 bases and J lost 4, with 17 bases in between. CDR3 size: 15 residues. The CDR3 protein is CASSPHGGFGETQYF. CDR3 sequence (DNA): TGTGCCAGCAGTCCTCATGGAGGGTTCGGAGAGACCCAGTACTTC.

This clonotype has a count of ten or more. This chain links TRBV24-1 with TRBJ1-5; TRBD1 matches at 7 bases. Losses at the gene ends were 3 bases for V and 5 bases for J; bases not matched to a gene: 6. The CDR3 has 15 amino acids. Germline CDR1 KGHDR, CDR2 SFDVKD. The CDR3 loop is CATSDTRQGDQPQHF. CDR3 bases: TGTGCCACCAGTGATACCAGACAGGGCGATCAGCCCCAGCATTTT.

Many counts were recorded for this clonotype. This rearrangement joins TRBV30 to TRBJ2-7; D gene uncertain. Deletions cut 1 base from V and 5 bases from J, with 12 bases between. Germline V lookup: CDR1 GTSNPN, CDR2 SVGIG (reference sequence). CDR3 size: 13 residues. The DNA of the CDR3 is TGTGCCTGGAGTGGCAACGCCCTAGACGAGCAGTACTTC. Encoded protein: CAWSGNALDEQYF.

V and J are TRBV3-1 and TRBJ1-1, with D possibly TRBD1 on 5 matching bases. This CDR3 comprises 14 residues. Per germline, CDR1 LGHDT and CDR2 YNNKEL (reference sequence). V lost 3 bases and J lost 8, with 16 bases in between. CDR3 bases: TGTGCCAGCAGCCAGAGGTCCCACAGGAGCGAAGCTTTCTTT. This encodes CASSQRSHRSEAFF.

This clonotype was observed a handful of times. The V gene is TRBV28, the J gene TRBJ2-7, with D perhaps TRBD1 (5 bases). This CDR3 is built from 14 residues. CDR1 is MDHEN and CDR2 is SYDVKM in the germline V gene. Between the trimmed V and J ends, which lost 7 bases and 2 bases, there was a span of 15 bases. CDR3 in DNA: TGTGCCAGCACGGCCTCTGACAGAGCCTACGAGCAGTACTTC. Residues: CASTASDRAYEQYF.

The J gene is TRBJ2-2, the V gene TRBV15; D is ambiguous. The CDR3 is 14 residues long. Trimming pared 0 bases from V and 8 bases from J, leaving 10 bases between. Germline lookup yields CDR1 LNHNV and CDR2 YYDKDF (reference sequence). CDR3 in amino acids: CATSRDDTAGELFF. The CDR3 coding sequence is TGTGCCACCAGCAGAGATGACACCGCTGGGGAGCTGTTTTTT.

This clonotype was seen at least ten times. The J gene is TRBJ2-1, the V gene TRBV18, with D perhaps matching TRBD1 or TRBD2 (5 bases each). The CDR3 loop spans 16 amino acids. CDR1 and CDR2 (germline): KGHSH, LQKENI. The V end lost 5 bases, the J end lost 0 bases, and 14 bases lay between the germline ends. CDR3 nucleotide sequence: TGTGCCAGCTCAGGGGGTTTCCAAAGCTCCTACAATGAGCAGTTCTTC. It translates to CASSGGFQSSYNEQFF.

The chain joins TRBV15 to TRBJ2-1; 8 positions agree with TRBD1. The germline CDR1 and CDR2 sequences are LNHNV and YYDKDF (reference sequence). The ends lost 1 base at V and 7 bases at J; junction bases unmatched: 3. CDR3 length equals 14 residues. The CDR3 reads CATSRARDRNEQFF. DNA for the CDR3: TGTGCCACCAGCAGAGCCCGGGACAGGAATGAGCAGTTCTTC.